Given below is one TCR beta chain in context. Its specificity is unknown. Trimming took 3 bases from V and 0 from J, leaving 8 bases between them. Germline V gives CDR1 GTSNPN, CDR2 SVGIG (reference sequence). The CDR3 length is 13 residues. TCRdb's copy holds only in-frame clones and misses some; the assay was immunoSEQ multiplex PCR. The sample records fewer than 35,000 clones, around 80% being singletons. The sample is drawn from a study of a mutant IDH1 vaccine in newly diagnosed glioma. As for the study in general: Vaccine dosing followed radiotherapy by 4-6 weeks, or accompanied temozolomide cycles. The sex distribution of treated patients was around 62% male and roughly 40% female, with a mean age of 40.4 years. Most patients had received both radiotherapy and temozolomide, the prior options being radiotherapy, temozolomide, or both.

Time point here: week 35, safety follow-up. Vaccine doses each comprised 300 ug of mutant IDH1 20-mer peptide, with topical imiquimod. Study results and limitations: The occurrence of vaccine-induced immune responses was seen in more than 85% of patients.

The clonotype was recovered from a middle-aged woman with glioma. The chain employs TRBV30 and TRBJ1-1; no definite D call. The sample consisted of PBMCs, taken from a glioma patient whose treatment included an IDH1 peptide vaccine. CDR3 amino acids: CAWSVKMNTEAFF. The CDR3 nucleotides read TGTGCCTGGAGCGTAAAGATGAACACTGAAGCTTTCTTT.